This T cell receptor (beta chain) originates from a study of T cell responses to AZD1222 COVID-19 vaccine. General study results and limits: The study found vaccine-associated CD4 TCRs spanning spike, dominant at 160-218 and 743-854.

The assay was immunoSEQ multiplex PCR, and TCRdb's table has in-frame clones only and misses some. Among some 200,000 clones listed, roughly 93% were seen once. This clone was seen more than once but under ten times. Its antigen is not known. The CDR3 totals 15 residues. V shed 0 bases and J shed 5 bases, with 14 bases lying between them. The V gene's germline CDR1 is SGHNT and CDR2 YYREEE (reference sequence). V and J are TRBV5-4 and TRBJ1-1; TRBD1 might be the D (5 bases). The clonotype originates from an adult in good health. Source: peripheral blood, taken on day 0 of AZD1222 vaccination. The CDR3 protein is CASSLVAGKDTEAFF. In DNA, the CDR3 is TGTGCCAGCAGCTTGGTTGCAGGGAAGGATACTGAAGCTTTCTTT. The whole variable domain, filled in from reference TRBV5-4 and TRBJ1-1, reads ETGVTQSPTHLIKTRGQQVTLRCSSQSGHNTVSWYQQALGQGPQFIFQYYREEENGRGNFPPRFSGLQFPNYSSELNVNALELDDSALYLCASSLVAGKDTEAFFGQGTRLTVV.